This is a list of T cell receptor beta chains from one sample in a study of blood T cells in healthy people across ages. TCRdb re-analysed the 5' RACE reads in MiXCR, keeping a single row per CDR3 protein. This table has some 920,000 distinct CDR3 sequences, around 54% appearing once. Material: blood. The origin of the receptors is a woman aged 60-70 years in good health. CDR3s include the opening cysteine and the closing phenylalanine or tryptophan. Fields, in order: CDR3 length, J gene, V gene, clone size, D gene, CDR3 DNA, CDR3 protein. D genes are given only for firm matches. Clone size is stated in some rows and not others, as once, few, many or a class when expanded.

length: 16
J: TRBJ1-5
V: TRBV20-1
size: .
D: .
DNA: TGCAGTGCTAGCGGTCAGACCATAGGTTGGGGTCAGCCCCAGCATTTT
CDR3: CSASGQTIGWGQPQHF

length: 14
J: TRBJ2-1
V: TRBV5-6
size: .
D: .
DNA: TGTGCCAGCAGCTTACTAGCTCTCGGCGATGAGCAGTTCTTC
CDR3: CASSLLALGDEQFF

length: 16
J: TRBJ1-2
V: TRBV20-1
size: .
D: .
DNA: TGCAGTGCCTACCGGGACACCAGCACTTTCGACTATGGCTACACCTTC
CDR3: CSAYRDTSTFDYGYTF

length: 12
J: TRBJ2-1
V: TRBV29-1
size: many
D: .
DNA: TGCAGCGTTGGGTCAGCGTACAATGAGCAGTTCTTC
CDR3: CSVGSAYNEQFF

length: 15
J: TRBJ2-5
V: TRBV29-1
size: .
D: .
DNA: TGCAGCGTTGTGGGGCGGGGAAGGAACCAAGAGACCCAGTACTTC
CDR3: CSVVGRGRNQETQYF

length: 15
J: TRBJ2-5
V: TRBV7-2
size: few
D: .
DNA: TGTGCCAGCAGCTTAGAGGGACGAGTTTTTGAGACCCAGTACTTC
CDR3: CASSLEGRVFETQYF

length: 16
J: TRBJ2-7
V: TRBV28
size: few
D: TRBD2
DNA: TGTGCCAGCAGTTTATACTGGACTAGCGGGAACTACGAGCAGTACTTC
CDR3: CASSLYWTSGNYEQYF

length: 11
J: TRBJ1-1
V: TRBV29-1
size: .
D: .
DNA: TGCAGCGTACTTTCTACCACTGAAGCTTTCTTT
CDR3: CSVLSTTEAFF

length: 14
J: TRBJ2-7
V: TRBV5-4
size: .
D: TRBD1
DNA: TGTGCCAGCAGTCCGGGACAGAGTCCCTACGAGCAGTACTTC
CDR3: CASSPGQSPYEQYF

length: 13
J: TRBJ1-5
V: TRBV24-1
size: .
D: TRBD1
DNA: TGTGCCACCAGCTCACAGGGGAATCAGCCCCAGCATTTT
CDR3: CATSSQGNQPQHF

length: 17
J: TRBJ2-3
V: TRBV6-1
size: .
D: TRBD2
DNA: TGTGCCAGCCGGGGACTAGCGGGAGTGTTCGGCACAGATACGCAGTATTTT
CDR3: CASRGLAGVFGTDTQYF

length: 13
J: TRBJ2-4
V: TRBV6-2/TRBV6-3
size: .
D: .
DNA: TGTGCCAGCAGACCGCGGACTCCTTCCATTCAGTACTTC
CDR3: CASRPRTPSIQYF

length: 16
J: TRBJ2-4
V: TRBV28
size: .
D: .
DNA: TGTGCCAGCTCGGGGGGACAGGTGGGAGCCAAAAACATTCAGTACTTC
CDR3: CASSGGQVGAKNIQYF

length: 19
J: TRBJ1-6
V: TRBV28
size: .
D: .
DNA: TGTGCCAGCAGTCTAATCGGGGGCCTAAAGCGATCCTATAATTCACCCCTCCACTTT
CDR3: CASSLIGGLKRSYNSPLHF

length: 15
J: TRBJ2-5
V: TRBV6-2/TRBV6-3
size: .
D: .
DNA: TGTGCCAGCAGTTACTCACCGGGCGGGACAGTGACCCAGTACTTC
CDR3: CASSYSPGGTVTQYF